The clone carrying this T cell receptor (beta chain) was observed a few times. Building the TCR beta libraries relied on iRepertoire HTBI primers, and CDR3 regions underwent Arm-PCR. TCRdb reanalysed the multiplex PCR reads using MiXCR and keeps one entry per CDR3 protein. This table has about 340,000 distinct CDR3 sequences, around 19% appearing once. The junction had 4 bases not matched to a gene; V was cut back by 4 bases and J by 5 bases. The CDR3 spans 15 residues. Germline V gene sequence: CDR1 MNHEY, CDR2 SMNVEV (reference sequence). The data belong to a study of regulatory T cells in long-lasting Graves disease. The time point here: persistent/refractory GD, antithyroid drugs over 5 years with positive TRAb. PBMC-derived RNA was used for the TCR library.

The V call is TRBV27, the J call TRBJ2-2, with TRBD2 matching over 10 bases. Source: peripheral blood mononuclear cells (PBMCs), taken when the disease was refractory, from a patient treated with antithyroid drugs. This TCR derives from a female donor with Graves disease. The CDR3 spells CASSWGTSVTGELFF. CDR3 in DNA: TGTGCCAGCAGTTGGGGGACTAGCGTTACCGGGGAGCTGTTTTTT.